The clone carrying this T cell receptor (beta chain) was found a few times. Antigen specificity is unknown. This record comes from a study of T cell responses to AZD1222 COVID-19 vaccine. Study outcomes and limitations: Donors were mostly white British, more females; clonal diversity possibly underestimated.

Repertoires were generated with immunoSEQ multiplex PCR, while TCRdb's copy carries only in-frame clones and drops some. Here the sample spans around 100,000 clones, around 90% being singletons. The CDR3 covers 14 residues. Per germline, CDR1 MRHNA and CDR2 SNTAGT. V dropped 2 bases and J dropped 3 bases, with 7 bases sitting between them. The sample was peripheral blood, taken on day 0 of AZD1222 vaccination. The chain has TRBV6-4 and TRBJ2-2; D gene ambiguous. The origin of this receptor is an adult in good health. The CDR3 here is CASSDEAYTGELFF. Here the CDR3 DNA reads TGTGCCAGCAGTGACGAAGCTTACACCGGGGAGCTGTTTTTT.